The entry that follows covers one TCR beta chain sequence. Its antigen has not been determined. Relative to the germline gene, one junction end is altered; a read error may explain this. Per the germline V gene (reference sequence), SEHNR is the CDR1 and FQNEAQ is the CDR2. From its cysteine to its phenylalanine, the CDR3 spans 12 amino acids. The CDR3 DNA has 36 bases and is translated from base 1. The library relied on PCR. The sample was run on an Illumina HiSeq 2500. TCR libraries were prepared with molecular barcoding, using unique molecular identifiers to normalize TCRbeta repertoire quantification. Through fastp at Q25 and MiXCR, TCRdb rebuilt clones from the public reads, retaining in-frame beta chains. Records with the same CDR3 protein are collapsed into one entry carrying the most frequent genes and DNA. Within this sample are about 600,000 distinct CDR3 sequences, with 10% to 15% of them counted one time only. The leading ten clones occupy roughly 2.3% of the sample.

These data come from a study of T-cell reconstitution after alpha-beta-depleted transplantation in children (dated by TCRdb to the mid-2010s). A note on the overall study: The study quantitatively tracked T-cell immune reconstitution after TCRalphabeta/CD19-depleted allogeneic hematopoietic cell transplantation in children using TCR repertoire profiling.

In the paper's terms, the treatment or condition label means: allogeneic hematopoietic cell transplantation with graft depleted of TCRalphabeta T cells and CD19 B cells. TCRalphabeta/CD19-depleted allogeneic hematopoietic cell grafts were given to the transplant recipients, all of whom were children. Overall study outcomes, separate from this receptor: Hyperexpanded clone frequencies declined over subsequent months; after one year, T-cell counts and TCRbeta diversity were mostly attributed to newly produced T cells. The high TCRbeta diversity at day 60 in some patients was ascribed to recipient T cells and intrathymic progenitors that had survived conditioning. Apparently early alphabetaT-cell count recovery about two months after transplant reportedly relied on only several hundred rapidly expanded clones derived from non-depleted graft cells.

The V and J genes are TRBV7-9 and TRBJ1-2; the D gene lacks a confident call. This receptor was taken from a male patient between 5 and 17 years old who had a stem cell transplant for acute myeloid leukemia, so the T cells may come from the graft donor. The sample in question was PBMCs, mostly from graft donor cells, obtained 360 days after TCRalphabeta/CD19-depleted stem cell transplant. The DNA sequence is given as TGTGCCACCAGCTTCAGAAACTATGGCTACACCTTC. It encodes CATSFRNYGYTF.